These T cell receptor beta chains were read from a single sample in a study of CD8+ T cells in alopecia areata. Data came from immunoSEQ multiplex PCR; TCRdb stores just in-frame clones and leaves some out. The sample lists under 250,000 clones; more than 45% were seen once. Specimen: CD4+ T cells sorted from blood, collected at week 4, from a patient treated with tofacitinib. The source of these receptors is a human donor with alopecia areata. CDR3s include the opening cysteine and the closing phenylalanine or tryptophan. A D gene is named only where the DNA matches it firmly. Size is stated for part of the rows, as once, few or many counts, or as a class when the clone is expanded.

d_call,j_call,clone_size,v_call,cdr3_nt,cdr3_aa
.,TRBJ2-2,.,TRBV29-1,TGCAGCGTTATGACAGGGAGGACCGGGGAGCTGTTTTTT,CSVMTGRTGELFF
.,TRBJ1-2,.,TRBV29-1,TGCAGCGTTGAACCCCCGGGGTTGCGTGGCTACACCTTC,CSVEPPGLRGYTF
.,TRBJ2-5,.,TRBV28,TGTGCCAGCAGGCCGGGGGAGTTCCAAGAGACCCAGTACTTC,CASRPGEFQETQYF
.,TRBJ2-6,few,TRBV30,TGTGCCGTGGACGGTGGTGGTGGGGCCAACGTCCTGACTTTC,CAVDGGGGANVLTF
TRBD2,TRBJ2-1,few,TRBV6-5,TGTGCCAGCACCCGGGGTAGCGGGGTGGATGAGCAGTTCTTC,CASTRGSGVDEQFF
TRBD1,TRBJ2-1,.,TRBV7-9,TGTGCCAGCAGCGGACAGGGTCAACTGCGTTACAATGAGCAGTTCTTC,CASSGQGQLRYNEQFF
.,TRBJ1-1,.,TRBV18,TGTGCCAGCTCACCACTTGAGGGGCTGAACACTGAAGCTTTCTTT,CASSPLEGLNTEAFF
.,TRBJ2-2,few,TRBV4-3,TGCGCCAGCAGCCAAGAAATCCTTACCCCCGGGGAGCTGTTTTTT,CASSQEILTPGELFF
TRBD2,TRBJ2-5,few,TRBV19,TGTGCCAGTAGTATACTAGCGGGGGGCCAAGAGACCCAGTACTTC,CASSILAGGQETQYF
.,TRBJ2-1,few,TRBV7-9,TGTGCCAGCAGCTTAAGCCAGGCACAGGGAGATGAGCAGTTCTTC,CASSLSQAQGDEQFF
.,TRBJ2-7,.,TRBV29-1,TGCAGCGTGGCCAACGTAGCAACCTACGAGCAGTACTTC,CSVANVATYEQYF
.,TRBJ2-7,few,TRBV5-6,TGTGCCAGCAGCTCGAGGGCTGGCGGAGGGGCCTACGAGCAGTACTTC,CASSSRAGGGAYEQYF
.,TRBJ1-1,.,TRBV7-8,TGTGCCAGCAGCTCGGACACGATCAAGAACACTGAAGCTTTCTTT,CASSSDTIKNTEAFF
.,TRBJ1-1,.,TRBV30,TGTGCCGGCAGGGGAGGGAAGGGGAACACTGAAGCTTTCTTT,CAGRGGKGNTEAFF
.,TRBJ1-1,.,TRBV2,TGTGCCAGCAGTATCGGGTTTCAAAGGAACACTGAAGCTTTCTTT,CASSIGFQRNTEAFF
.,TRBJ1-4,few,TRBV2,TGTGCCAGCAGCTCGACAGCAACTAATGAAAAACTGTTTTTT,CASSSTATNEKLFF
.,TRBJ1-1,few,TRBV10-3,TGTGCCATCAGTAATTCAGGGGCCAACACTGAAGCTTTCTTT,CAISNSGANTEAFF
TRBD1,TRBJ1-4,.,TRBV29-1,TGCAGCGTTGAACTTGCTGGGGGACAGACTGAAAAACTGTTTTTT,CSVELAGGQTEKLFF
.,TRBJ2-7,.,TRBV2,TGTGCCAGCAGGGATAACCTGGGCTACGAGCAGTACTTC,CASRDNLGYEQYF
.,TRBJ1-6,few,TRBV18,TGTGCCAGCTCACCGCAGGGGAAGGATTCACCCCTCCACTTT,CASSPQGKDSPLHF
.,TRBJ1-6,.,TRBV25-1,TGTGCCAGCAGCCCACCGGGCTCCTATAATTCACCCCTCCACTTT,CASSPPGSYNSPLHF
TRBD2,TRBJ2-3,.,TRBV2,TGTGCCAGCAGCCTTGGGGCTAGCGGGGTAGATACGCAGTATTTT,CASSLGASGVDTQYF
.,TRBJ1-2,.,TRBV29-1,TGCAGCGTCGGGACGTTGCAAGGCTACACCTTC,CSVGTLQGYTF
.,TRBJ1-5,.,TRBV2,TGTGCCACCGCGGTGGGAAGAGGCAATCAGCCCCAGCATTTT,CATAVGRGNQPQHF
.,TRBJ1-6,few,TRBV2,TGTGCCAGCAGTCCCGGGACCGGGGCCCTCCACTTT,CASSPGTGALHF
.,TRBJ1-1,.,TRBV29-1,TGCAGCGTTGAAAGGTCCACTGAAGCTTTCTTT,CSVERSTEAFF
TRBD1,TRBJ1-5,.,TRBV4-3,TGCGCCAGCAGCCAAGTACAGGGGGTGGGTCAGCCCCAGCATTTT,CASSQVQGVGQPQHF
.,TRBJ1-2,.,TRBV13,TGTGCCAGCAGCTTGACACCCAACTATGGCTACACCTTC,CASSLTPNYGYTF
TRBD2,TRBJ2-7,.,TRBV29-1,TGCAGCGTTCGGGGACTAGCGGGAAGAGAGCAGTACTTC,CSVRGLAGREQYF
TRBD2,TRBJ2-7,.,TRBV29-1,TGCAGCGTTGGGGGACTAGCGGGGTCCTACGAGCAGTACTTC,CSVGGLAGSYEQYF
.,TRBJ2-5,.,TRBV11-2,TGTGCCAGCAGCTTCCAGCGGGTCCGGGAGACCCAGTACTTC,CASSFQRVRETQYF
.,TRBJ1-1,.,TRBV27,TGTGCCAGCACCCGAACGCTTGAGGCGGTCCCGAACACTGAAGCTTTCTTT,CASTRTLEAVPNTEAFF
.,TRBJ2-2,once,TRBV30,TGTGCCTGGAATTCTCTTCCCGGGGAGCTGTTTTTT,CAWNSLPGELFF
TRBD1,TRBJ2-4,few,TRBV28,TGTGCCAGCAGTTCCCCAGGGGGCGCATCATACATTCAGTACTTC,CASSSPGGASYIQYF
.,TRBJ1-5,.,TRBV7-2,TGTGCCAGCAGCAAACGGATAGATCAGCCCCAGCATTTT,CASSKRIDQPQHF
.,TRBJ1-2,.,TRBV5-6,TGTGCCAGCAGCGCACTCGACATTCCTGGCTACACCTTC,CASSALDIPGYTF
.,TRBJ2-2,.,TRBV7-2,TGTGCCAGCAGCTCGACTAGAGTGAACACCGGGGAGCTGTTTTTT,CASSSTRVNTGELFF